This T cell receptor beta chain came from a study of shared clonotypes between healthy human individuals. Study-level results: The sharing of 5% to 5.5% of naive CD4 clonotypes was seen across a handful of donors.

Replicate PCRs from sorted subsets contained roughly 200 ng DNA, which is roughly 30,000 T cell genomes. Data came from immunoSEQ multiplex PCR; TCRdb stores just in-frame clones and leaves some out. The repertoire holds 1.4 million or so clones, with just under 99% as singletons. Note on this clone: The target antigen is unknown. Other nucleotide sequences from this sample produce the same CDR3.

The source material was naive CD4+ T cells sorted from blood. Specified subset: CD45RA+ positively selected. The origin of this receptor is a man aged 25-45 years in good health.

CDR3: CASSPPSSRETQYF. CDR3 in DNA: TGTGCCAGCTCACCACCGTCTAGTAGGGAGACCCAGTACTTC. The gene calls are TRBV18 and TRBJ2-5; D unclear. CDR1 and CDR2 (germline): KGHSH, LQKENI. Trimming shortened V by 0 bases and J by 5 bases, and 10 bases separated the two germline ends. This CDR3 spans 14 amino acids.